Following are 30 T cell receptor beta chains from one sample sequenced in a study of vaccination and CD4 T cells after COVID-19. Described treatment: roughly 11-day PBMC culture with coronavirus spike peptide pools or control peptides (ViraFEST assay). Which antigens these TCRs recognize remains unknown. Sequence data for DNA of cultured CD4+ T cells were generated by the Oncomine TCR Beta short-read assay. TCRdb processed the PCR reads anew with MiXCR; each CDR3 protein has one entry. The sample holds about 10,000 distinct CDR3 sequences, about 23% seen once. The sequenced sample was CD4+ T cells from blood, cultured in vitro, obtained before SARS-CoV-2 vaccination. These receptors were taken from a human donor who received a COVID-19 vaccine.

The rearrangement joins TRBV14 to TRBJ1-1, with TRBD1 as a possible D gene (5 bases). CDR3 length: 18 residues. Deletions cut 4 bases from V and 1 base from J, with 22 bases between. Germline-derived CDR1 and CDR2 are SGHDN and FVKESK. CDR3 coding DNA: TGTGCCAGCAGCCCCACCCGGGACGGAATGACAGAGAACACTGAAGCTTTCTTT. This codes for CASSPTRDGMTENTEAFF.

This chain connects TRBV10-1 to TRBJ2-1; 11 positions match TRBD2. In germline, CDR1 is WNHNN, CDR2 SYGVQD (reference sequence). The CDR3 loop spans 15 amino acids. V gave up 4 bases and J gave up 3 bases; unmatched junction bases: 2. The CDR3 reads CASSVGTSGYNEQFF. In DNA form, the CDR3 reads TGCGCCAGCAGTGTCGGGACTAGCGGCTACAATGAGCAGTTCTTC.

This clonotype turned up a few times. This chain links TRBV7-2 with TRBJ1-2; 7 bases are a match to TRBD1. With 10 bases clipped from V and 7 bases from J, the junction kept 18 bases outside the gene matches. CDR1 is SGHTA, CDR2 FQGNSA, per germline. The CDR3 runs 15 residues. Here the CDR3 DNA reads TGTGCCACCAGAGGCGGCGGGACAGTATCCGCTGGCTACACCTTC. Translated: CATRGGGTVSAGYTF.

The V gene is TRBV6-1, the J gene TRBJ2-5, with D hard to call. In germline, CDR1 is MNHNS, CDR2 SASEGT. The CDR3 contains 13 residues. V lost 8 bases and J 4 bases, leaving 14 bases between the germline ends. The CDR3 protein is CASRPPGGETQYF. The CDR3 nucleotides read TGTGCCAGCCGTCCGCCGGGCGGAGAGACCCAGTACTTC.

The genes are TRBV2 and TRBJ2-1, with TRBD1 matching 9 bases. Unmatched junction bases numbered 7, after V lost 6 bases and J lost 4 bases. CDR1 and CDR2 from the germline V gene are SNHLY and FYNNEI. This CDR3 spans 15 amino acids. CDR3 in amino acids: CASRTGGIGYNEQFF. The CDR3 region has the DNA TGTGCCAGCAGGACAGGGGGAATAGGGTACAATGAGCAGTTCTTC.

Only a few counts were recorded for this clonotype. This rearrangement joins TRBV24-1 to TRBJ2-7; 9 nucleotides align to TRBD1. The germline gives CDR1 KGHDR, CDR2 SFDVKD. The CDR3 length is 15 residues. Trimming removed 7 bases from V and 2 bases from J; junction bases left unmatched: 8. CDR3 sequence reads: CATRRPRQGAYEQYF. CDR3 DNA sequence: TGTGCCACCAGGCGACCCCGACAGGGGGCCTACGAGCAGTACTTC.

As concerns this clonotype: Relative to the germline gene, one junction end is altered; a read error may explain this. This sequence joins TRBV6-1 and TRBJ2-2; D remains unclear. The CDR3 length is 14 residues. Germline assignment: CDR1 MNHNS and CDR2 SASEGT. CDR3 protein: CASNEFANTGELFF. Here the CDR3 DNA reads TGTGCCAGCAATGAATTCGCGAACACCGGGGAGCTGTTTTTT.

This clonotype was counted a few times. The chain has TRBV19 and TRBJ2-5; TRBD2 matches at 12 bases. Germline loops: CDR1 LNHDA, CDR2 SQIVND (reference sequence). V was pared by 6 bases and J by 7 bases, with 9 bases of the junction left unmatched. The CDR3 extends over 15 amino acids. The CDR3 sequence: CASSRTSGDPGTQYF. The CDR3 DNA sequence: TGTGCCAGTAGCAGGACTAGCGGGGATCCAGGGACCCAGTACTTC.

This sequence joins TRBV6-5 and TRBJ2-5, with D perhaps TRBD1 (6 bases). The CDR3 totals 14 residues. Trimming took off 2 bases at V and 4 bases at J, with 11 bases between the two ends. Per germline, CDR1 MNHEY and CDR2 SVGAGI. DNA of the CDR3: TGTGCCAGCAGTTACGGGACACAGGGAGAGACCCAGTACTTC. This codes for CASSYGTQGETQYF.

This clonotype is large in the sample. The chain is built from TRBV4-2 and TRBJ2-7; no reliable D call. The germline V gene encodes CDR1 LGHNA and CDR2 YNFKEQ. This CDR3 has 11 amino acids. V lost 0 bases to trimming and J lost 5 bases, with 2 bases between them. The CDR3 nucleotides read TGTGCCAGCAGCCAAGAAGACGAGCAGTACTTC. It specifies CASSQEDEQYF.

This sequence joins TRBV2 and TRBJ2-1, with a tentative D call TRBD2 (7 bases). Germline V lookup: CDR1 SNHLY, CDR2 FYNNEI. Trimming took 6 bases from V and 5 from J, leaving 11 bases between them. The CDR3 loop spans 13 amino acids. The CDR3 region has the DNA TGTGCCAGCAGCGGGGGGCCGAACAATGAGCAGTTCTTC. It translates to CASSGGPNNEQFF.

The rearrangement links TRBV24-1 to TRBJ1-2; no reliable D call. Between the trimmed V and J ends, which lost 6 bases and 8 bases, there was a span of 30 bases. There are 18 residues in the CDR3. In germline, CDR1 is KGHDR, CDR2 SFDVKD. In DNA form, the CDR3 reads TGTGCCACCAGTTCGGCCAAGGGTACGGACGGCCCCTACGGAGGCTACACCTTC. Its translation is CATSSAKGTDGPYGGYTF.

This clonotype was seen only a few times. The CDR3 bases are TGTGCCAGCAGCCCCCCCGAGGACGGGATGAACTATGGCTACACCTTC. Its protein product is CASSPPEDGMNYGYTF. V and J are TRBV12-3 or TRBV12-4 and TRBJ1-2; D unresolved. Trimming pared 6 bases from V and 2 bases from J, leaving 19 bases between. The CDR3 has 16 amino acids.

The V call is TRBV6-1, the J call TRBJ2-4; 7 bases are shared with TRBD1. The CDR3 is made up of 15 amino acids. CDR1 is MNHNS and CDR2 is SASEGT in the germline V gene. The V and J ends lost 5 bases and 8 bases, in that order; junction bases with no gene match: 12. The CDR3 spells CASSPSTGLGDIQYF. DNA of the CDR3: TGTGCCAGCAGTCCTTCGACAGGGTTAGGCGACATTCAGTACTTC.

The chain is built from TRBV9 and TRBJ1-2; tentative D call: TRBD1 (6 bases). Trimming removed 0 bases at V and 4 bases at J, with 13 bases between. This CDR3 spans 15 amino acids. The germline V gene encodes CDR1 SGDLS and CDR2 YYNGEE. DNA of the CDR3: TGTGCCAGCAGCGTAGGAATGGGGGCTTCCTATGGCTACACCTTC. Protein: CASSVGMGASYGYTF.

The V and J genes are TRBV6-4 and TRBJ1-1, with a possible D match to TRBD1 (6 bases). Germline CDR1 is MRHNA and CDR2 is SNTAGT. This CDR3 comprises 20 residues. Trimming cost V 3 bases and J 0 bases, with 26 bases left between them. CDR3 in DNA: TGTGCCAGCAGTGATCCCAGGGGCGAGGGGATTCATGGAATGAACACTGAAGCTTTCTTT. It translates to CASSDPRGEGIHGMNTEAFF.

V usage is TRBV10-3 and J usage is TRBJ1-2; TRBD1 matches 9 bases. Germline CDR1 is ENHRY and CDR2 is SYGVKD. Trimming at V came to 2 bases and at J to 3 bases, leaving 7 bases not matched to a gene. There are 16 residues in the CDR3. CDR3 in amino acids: CAISEGQGSNDYGYTF. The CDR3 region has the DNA TGTGCCATCAGTGAGGGACAGGGGTCGAATGACTATGGCTACACCTTC.

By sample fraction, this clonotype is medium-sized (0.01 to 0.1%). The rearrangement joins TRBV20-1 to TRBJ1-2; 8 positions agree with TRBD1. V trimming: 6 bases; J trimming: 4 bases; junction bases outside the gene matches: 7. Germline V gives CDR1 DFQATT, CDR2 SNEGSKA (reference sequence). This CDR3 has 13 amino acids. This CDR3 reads CSAPRGRGYGYTF. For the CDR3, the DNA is TGCAGTGCCCCCAGGGGGCGAGGCTATGGCTACACCTTC.

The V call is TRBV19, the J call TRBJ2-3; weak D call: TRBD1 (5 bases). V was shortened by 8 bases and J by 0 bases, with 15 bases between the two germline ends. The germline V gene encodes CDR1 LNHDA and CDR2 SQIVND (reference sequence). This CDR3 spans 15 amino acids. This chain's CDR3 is CASSFYDRSTDTQYF. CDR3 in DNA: TGTGCCAGTTCGTTCTACGACAGAAGCACAGATACGCAGTATTTT.

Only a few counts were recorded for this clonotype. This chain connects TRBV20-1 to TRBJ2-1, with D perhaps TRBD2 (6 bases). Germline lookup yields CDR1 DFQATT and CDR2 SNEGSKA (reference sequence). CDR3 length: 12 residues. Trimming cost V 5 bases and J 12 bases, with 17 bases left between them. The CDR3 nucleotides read TGCAGTGCTCAACAGCAACTAGCCGTGCAGTTCTTC. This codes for CSAQQQLAVQFF.

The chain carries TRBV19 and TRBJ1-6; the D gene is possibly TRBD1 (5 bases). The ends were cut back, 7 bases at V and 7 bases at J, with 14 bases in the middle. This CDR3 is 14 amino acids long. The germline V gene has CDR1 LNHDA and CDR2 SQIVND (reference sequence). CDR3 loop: CASKGRDKNSPLHF. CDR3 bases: TGTGCCAGTAAGGGCAGGGATAAGAATTCACCCCTCCACTTT.

This chain's CDR3 is CSQLGLQETQYF. Here the CDR3 DNA reads TGCAGTCAACTCGGCCTCCAAGAGACCCAGTACTTC. This rearrangement joins TRBV20-1 to TRBJ2-5; D uncertain. Germline CDR1 and CDR2: DFQATT and SNEGSKA (reference sequence). The length of the CDR3 is 12 residues. Trimming left V 8 bases short and J 1 base short, with 11 bases between.

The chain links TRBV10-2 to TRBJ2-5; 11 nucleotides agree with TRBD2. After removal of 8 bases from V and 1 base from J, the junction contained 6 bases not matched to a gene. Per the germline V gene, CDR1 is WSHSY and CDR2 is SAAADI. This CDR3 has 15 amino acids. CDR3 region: CASEKGLAGQETQYF. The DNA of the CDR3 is TGCGCCAGCGAAAAAGGACTAGCGGGCCAAGAGACCCAGTACTTC.

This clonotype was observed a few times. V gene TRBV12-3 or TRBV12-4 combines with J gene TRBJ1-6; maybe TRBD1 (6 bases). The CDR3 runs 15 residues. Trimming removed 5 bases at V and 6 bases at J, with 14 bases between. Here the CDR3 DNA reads TGTGCCAGCAGTCCCGCCAGGGGTTTTAATTCACCCCTCCACTTT. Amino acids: CASSPARGFNSPLHF.

CDR3 sequence: CASSPRVPGANVLTF. As DNA, the CDR3 is TGTGCCAGCAGCCCCAGGGTCCCTGGGGCCAACGTCCTGACTTTC. V gene TRBV11-3 combines with J gene TRBJ2-6, with a possible D match to TRBD1 (5 bases). This CDR3 spans 15 amino acids. Germline-derived CDR1 and CDR2 are SGHNT and YENEEA. V was pared by 5 bases and J by 2 bases, with 10 bases between. The whole variable domain, filled in from reference TRBV11-3 and TRBJ2-6, reads EAGVVQSPRYKIIEKKQPVAFWCNPISGHNTLYWYLQNLGQGPELLIRYENEEAVDDSQLPKDRFSAERLKGVDSTLKIQPAELGDSAVYLCASSPRVPGANVLTFGAGSRLTVL.

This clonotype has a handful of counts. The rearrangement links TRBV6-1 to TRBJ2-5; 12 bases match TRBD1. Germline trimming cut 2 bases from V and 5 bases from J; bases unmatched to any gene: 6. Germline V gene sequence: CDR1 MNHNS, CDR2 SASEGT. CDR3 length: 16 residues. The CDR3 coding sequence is TGTGCCAGCAGTGAACTTGGGACAGGGGGCTTGGAGACCCAGTACTTC. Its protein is CASSELGTGGLETQYF.

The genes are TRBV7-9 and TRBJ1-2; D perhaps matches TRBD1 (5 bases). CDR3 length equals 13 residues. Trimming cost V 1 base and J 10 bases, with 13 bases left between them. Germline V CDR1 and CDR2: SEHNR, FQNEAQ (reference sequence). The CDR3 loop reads CASSLVTGIDYTF. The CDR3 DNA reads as TGTGCCAGCAGCTTAGTTACAGGAATCGACTACACCTTC.

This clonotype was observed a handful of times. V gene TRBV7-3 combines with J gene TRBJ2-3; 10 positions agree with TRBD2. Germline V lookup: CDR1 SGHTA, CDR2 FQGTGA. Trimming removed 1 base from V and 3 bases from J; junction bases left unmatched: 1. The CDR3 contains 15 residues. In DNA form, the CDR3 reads TGTGCCAGCAGCTTAATGACTAGCGGGACAGATACGCAGTATTTT. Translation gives CASSLMTSGTDTQYF.

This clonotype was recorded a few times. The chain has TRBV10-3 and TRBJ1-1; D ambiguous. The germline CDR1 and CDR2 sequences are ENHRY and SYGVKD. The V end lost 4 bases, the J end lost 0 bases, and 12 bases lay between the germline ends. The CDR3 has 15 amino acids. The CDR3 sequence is CAISVGRTLNTEAFF. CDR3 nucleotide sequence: TGTGCCATCAGTGTAGGCAGGACCCTGAACACTGAAGCTTTCTTT.

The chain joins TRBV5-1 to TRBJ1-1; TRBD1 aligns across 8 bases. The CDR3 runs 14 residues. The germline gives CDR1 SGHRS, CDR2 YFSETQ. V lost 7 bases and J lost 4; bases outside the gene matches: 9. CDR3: CASGRKTGVTEAFF. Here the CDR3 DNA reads TGCGCCAGCGGCCGTAAGACAGGGGTCACTGAAGCTTTCTTT.